The rows below give T cell receptor beta chains drawn from one sample of a study of Graves' ophthalmopathy and Graves' hyperthyroidism. A single record per CDR3 protein comes from TCRdb applying MiXCR to the multiplex PCR reads. The sample has a few hundred thousand distinct CDR3 sequences; approximately 15% are singletons. Sequenced: peripheral blood. These TCRs come from a young woman with stable Graves' hyperthyroidism. The CDR3 runs from the conserved cysteine through the conserved F or W. A D gene is named only where the DNA matches it firmly. Not all rows give a size; the values are once, few, many and, for expanded clones, a class.

v_gene,abundance,j_gene,d_gene,CDR3aa,CDR3nt
TRBV19,few,TRBJ2-2,TRBD1,CASSTRQGAAGELFF,TGTGCCAGTAGTACTCGACAGGGGGCGGCCGGGGAGCTGTTTTTT
TRBV5-1,many,TRBJ2-7,NA,CASSLEQGYEQYF,TGCGCCAGCAGCTTGGAACAGGGCTACGAGCAGTACTTC
TRBV12-5,many,TRBJ2-7,NA,CASGLSQGSEQYF,TGTGCTAGTGGTTTGAGTCAGGGCAGCGAGCAGTACTTC
TRBV6-5,NA,TRBJ2-2,TRBD2,CAGSSSGGATGELFF,TGTGCCGGCAGTTCAAGCGGGGGGGCGACCGGGGAGCTGTTTTTT
TRBV12-5,many,TRBJ1-1,NA,CASGLGDPNTEAFF,TGTGCTAGTGGTTTAGGGGATCCGAACACTGAAGCTTTCTTT
TRBV2,many,TRBJ1-3,TRBD1,CASRKDRASPGNTIYF,TGTGCCAGCAGAAAGGACAGGGCTAGCCCTGGAAACACCATATATTTT
TRBV20-1,NA,TRBJ1-2,NA,CSARAGGLGGYTF,TGCAGTGCTAGAGCCGGGGGGCTAGGTGGCTACACCTTC
TRBV11-2,NA,TRBJ2-7,NA,CASSLVVSDYEQYF,TGTGCCAGCAGCTTAGTGGTTAGCGACTACGAGCAGTACTTC
TRBV6-1,many,TRBJ1-3,NA,CASRERFSGNTIYF,TGTGCCAGCAGAGAAAGGTTCTCTGGAAACACCATATATTTT
TRBV27,few,TRBJ1-2,NA,CASSFVGGRGYGYTF,TGTGCCAGCAGTTTTGTCGGGGGGCGCGGCTATGGCTACACCTTC
TRBV15,many,TRBJ2-5,NA,CATSRDRGLPEWGQETQYF,TGTGCCACCAGCAGAGACCGGGGCCTACCGGAGTGGGGGCAAGAGACCCAGTACTTC
TRBV13,many,TRBJ1-2,NA,CASSFGRNLYGYTF,TGTGCCAGCAGCTTCGGCAGGAACCTTTATGGCTACACCTTC
TRBV6-1,many,TRBJ1-1,NA,CASSEAGNTEAFF,TGTGCCAGCAGTGAAGCAGGGAACACTGAAGCTTTCTTT
TRBV7-2,many,TRBJ1-2,NA,CASSREWTNYGYTF,TGTGCCAGCAGTCGAGAGTGGACGAATTATGGCTACACCTTC
TRBV5-1,many,TRBJ2-7,TRBD1,CASRHPGQGAYEQYF,TGCGCCAGCAGACATCCGGGACAGGGAGCCTACGAGCAGTACTTC
TRBV2,many,TRBJ1-1,NA,CASLVTGNAFF,TGTGCCAGCTTAGTAACAGGGAATGCTTTCTTT
TRBV11-3,NA,TRBJ1-1,NA,CASTVNIGNTEAFF,TGTGCCAGCACCGTGAATATCGGGAACACTGAAGCTTTCTTT
TRBV6-2/TRBV6-3,many,TRBJ1-1,NA,CASSNSLNTEAFF,TGTGCCAGCAGCAACTCGTTGAACACTGAAGCTTTCTTT
TRBV19,few,TRBJ1-6,NA,CASSIGVDNSPLHF,TGTGCCAGTAGTATAGGGGTTGATAATTCACCCCTCCACTTT
TRBV11-1,NA,TRBJ1-1,NA,CASSLRWGETEAFF,TGTGCCAGCAGCTTAAGGTGGGGGGAGACTGAAGCTTTCTTT
TRBV7-2,NA,TRBJ2-5,NA,CASSLDYETQETKYF,TGTGCCAGCAGCTTGGACTATGAGACCCAAGAGACCAAGTACTTC
TRBV6-2/TRBV6-3,many,TRBJ1-1,NA,CASRLNGGPEAFF,TGTGCCAGCAGGCTGAACGGGGGGCCTGAAGCTTTCTTT
TRBV6-2/TRBV6-3,many,TRBJ1-3,TRBD1,CASTKGQRSGNTIYF,TGTGCCAGCACCAAGGGACAGCGCTCTGGAAACACCATATATTTT
TRBV5-1,many,TRBJ1-2,TRBD1,CASSMTTGQGYGYTF,TGCGCCAGCAGCATGACGACGGGACAGGGCTATGGCTACACCTTC
TRBV5-5,few,TRBJ1-1,NA,CASSLYSGDRPEAFF,TGTGCCAGCAGCCTGTACTCGGGGGATAGACCTGAAGCTTTCTTT
TRBV7-2,many,TRBJ2-7,TRBD2,CASSTRTSEAYEQYF,TGTGCCAGCAGCACTCGGACTAGCGAAGCCTACGAGCAGTACTTC
TRBV6-1,many,TRBJ1-1,NA,CASTYRAGLNTEAFF,TGTGCCAGCACCTACAGGGCAGGGTTGAACACTGAAGCTTTCTTT